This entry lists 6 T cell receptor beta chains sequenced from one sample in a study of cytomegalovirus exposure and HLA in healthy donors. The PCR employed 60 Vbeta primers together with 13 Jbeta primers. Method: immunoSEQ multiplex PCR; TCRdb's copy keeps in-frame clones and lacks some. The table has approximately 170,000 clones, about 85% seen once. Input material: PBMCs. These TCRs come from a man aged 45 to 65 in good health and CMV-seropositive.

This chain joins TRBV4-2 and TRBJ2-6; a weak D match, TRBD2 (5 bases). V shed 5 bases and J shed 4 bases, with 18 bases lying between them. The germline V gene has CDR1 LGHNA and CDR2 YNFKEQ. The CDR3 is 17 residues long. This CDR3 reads CASSSSGSPVGANVLTF. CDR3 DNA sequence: TGTGCCAGCAGCTCCAGCGGTTCTCCCGTGGGGGCCAACGTCCTGACTTTC.

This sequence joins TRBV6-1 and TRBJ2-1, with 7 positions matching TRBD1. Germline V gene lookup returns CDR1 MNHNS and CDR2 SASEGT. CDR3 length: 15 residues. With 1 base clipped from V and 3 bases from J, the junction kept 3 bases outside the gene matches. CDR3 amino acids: CASSEVGGVYNEQFF. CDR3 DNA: TGTGCCAGCAGTGAAGTAGGGGGCGTCTACAATGAGCAGTTCTTC.

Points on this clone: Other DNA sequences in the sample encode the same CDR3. CDR3 sequence (DNA): TGTGCCAGTAGCCCTGGACAGGGGAGGGCTAATGAAAAACTGTTTTTT. Protein: CASSPGQGRANEKLFF. The chain uses TRBV5-8 and TRBJ1-4; 9 bases align to TRBD1. CDR3 length equals 16 residues. Per the germline V gene, CDR1 is SGHTS and CDR2 is YDEGEE. V trimming: 8 bases; J trimming: 3 bases; junction bases outside the gene matches: 11.

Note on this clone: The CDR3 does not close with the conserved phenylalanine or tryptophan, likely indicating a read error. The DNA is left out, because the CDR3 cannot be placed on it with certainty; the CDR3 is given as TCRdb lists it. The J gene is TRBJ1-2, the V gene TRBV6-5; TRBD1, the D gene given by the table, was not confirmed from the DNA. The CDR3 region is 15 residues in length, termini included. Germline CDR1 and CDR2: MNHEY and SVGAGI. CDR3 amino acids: CASSWLPRTGQGTWY.

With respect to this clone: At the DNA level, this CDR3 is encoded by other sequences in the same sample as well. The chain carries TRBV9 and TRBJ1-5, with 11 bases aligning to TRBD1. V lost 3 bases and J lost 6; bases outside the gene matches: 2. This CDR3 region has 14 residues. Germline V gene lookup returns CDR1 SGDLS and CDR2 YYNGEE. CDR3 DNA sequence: TGTGCCAGCAGCGCCGGGACAGGGGGTCAGCCCCAGCATTTT. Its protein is CASSAGTGGQPQHF.

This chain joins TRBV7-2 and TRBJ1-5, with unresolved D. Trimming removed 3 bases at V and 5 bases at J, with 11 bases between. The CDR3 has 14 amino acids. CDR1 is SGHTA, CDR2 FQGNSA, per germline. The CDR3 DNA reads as TGTGCCAGCAGCTTTCGCGGTTTTGATCAGCCCCAGCATTTT. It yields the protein CASSFRGFDQPQHF.